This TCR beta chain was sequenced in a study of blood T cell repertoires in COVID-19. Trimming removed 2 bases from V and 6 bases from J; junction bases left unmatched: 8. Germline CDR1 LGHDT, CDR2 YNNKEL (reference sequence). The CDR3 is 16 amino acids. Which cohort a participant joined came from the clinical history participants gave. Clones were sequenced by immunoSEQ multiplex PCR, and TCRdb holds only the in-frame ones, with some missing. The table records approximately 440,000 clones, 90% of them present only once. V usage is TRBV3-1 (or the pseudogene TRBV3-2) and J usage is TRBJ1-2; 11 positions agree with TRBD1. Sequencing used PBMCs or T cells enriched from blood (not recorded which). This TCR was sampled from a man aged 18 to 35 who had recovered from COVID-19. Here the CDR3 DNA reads TGTGCCAGCAGCCAAACGTCAGGGACAGGGGGGAATGGCTACACCTTC. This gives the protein CASSQTSGTGGNGYTF.